Below are 24 T cell receptor beta chains sequenced from a single sample in a study of T cells in localized non-small cell lung cancer. TCRdb keeps only in-frame clones here, not all; method: immunoSEQ multiplex PCR. The sample lists over 2,000 clones, approximately 21% occurring once. Here the sequenced sample was normal lung tissue next to the tumor, taken before any cancer treatment. The receptors here all came from a woman aged 40 to 75 with stage I lung adenocarcinoma.

This clone has more than one count but fewer than ten. The chain links TRBV6-8 to TRBJ1-5; the D is unclear. The CDR3 extends over 15 amino acids. The V end lost 6 bases, the J end lost 4 bases, and 16 bases lay between the germline ends. The germline V gene has CDR1 MNHGY and CDR2 SAAAGT. The CDR3 protein is CASSPGGRENQPQHF. CDR3 DNA: TGTGCCAGCAGCCCGGGCGGCCGAGAGAATCAGCCCCAGCATTTT.

This chain joins TRBV11-3 and TRBJ1-1, with a weak D call TRBD1 (6 bases). CDR1 and CDR2 (germline): SGHNT, YENEEA. CDR3 length equals 15 residues. Trimming removed 1 base from V and 5 bases from J, with 14 bases in between. The CDR3 bases are TGTGCCAGCAGCTTAGGGACAGTCAGGAGGACTGAAGCTTTCTTT. It is translated as CASSLGTVRRTEAFF.

The rearrangement joins TRBV10-2 to TRBJ1-1; D gene ambiguous. Trimming pared 4 bases from V and 2 bases from J, leaving 8 bases between. Germline CDR1 WSHSY, CDR2 SAAADI. The CDR3 extends over 13 amino acids. The CDR3 is CASSGSRNTEAFF. The CDR3 DNA reads as TGCGCCAGCAGTGGGTCCCGAAACACTGAAGCTTTCTTT.

This clone was observed once. The rearrangement joins TRBV29-1 to TRBJ2-1; TRBD1 aligns across 7 bases. Germline V gives CDR1 SQVTM, CDR2 ANQGSEA. The V gene end was trimmed by 3 bases and the J gene end by 4 bases; junction bases not matched to a gene: 9. This CDR3 contains 15 residues. This CDR3 is CSVERRDRAYNEQFF. In nucleotides, the CDR3 is TGCAGCGTTGAGAGGCGAGACAGGGCTTACAATGAGCAGTTCTTC.

The rearrangement links TRBV19 to TRBJ2-5, with TRBD2 identical over 14 bases. The germline V gene has CDR1 LNHDA and CDR2 SQIVND (reference sequence). The junction had 5 bases not matched to a gene; V was cut back by 7 bases and J by 4 bases. The CDR3 runs to 15 residues. CDR3 sequence: CASTSGTSGRETQYF. The CDR3 nucleotides are TGTGCCAGTACTTCCGGGACTAGCGGGAGAGAGACCCAGTACTTC. Complete variable domain (other parts from reference TRBV19 and TRBJ2-5): DGGITQSPKYLFRKEGQNVTLSCEQNLNHDAMYWYRQDPGQGLRLIYYSQIVNDFQKGDIAEGYSVSREKKESFPLTVTSAQKNPTAFYLCASTSGTSGRETQYFGPGTRLLVL.

In this sample, this clone is medium-sized. The chain links TRBV6-8 to TRBJ2-1, with 11 bases matching TRBD1. Looked up from germline, CDR1 is MNHGY and CDR2 is SAAAGT. The CDR3 has 15 residues. V shed 6 bases and J 6 bases; nucleotides not matched to a gene: 7. CDR3 amino acids: CASSLGGTGGNEQFF. CDR3 bases: TGTGCCAGCAGCCTTGGTGGGACAGGGGGCAATGAGCAGTTCTTC.

This clone was picked up a small number of times. The chain links TRBV6-8 to TRBJ1-4; perhaps TRBD1 as D (6 bases). In germline, CDR1 is MNHGY, CDR2 SAAAGT. This CDR3 has 18 amino acids. Trimming took 5 bases from V and 7 from J, leaving 26 bases between them. The CDR3 nucleotides are TGTGCCAGCAGTGTTTCCCCTATTTCGACGGGGGGCGGTGAAAAACTGTTTTTT. It specifies CASSVSPISTGGGEKLFF.

This clone was found a few times. This chain links TRBV6-8 with TRBJ1-5, with 9 bases aligning to TRBD1. Germline V gives CDR1 MNHGY, CDR2 SAAAGT. The J segment lost 4 bases and the V segment lost 2 bases, leaving 3 bases of the junction unmatched. CDR3 length: 15 amino acids. This CDR3 reads CASSYQTGGNQPQHF. DNA of the CDR3: TGTGCCAGCAGTTACCAGACAGGGGGGAATCAGCCCCAGCATTTT.

The rearrangement uses TRBV30 and TRBJ2-6, with unresolved D. The germline V and J ends were trimmed by 0 bases and 0 bases, with 15 bases remaining between them. Germline lookup yields CDR1 GTSNPN and CDR2 SVGIG (reference sequence). The CDR3 extends over 18 amino acids. In DNA, the CDR3 is TGTGCCTGGAGTGTACCAGGATGGTTGAGCTCTGGGGCCAACGTCCTGACTTTC. Translating gives CAWSVPGWLSSGANVLTF.

The chain uses TRBV9 and TRBJ2-4, with a weak D call TRBD2 (6 bases). The V end lost 5 bases, the J end lost 3 bases, and 15 bases lay between the germline ends. CDR3 length equals 15 residues. Per germline, CDR1 SGDLS and CDR2 YYNGEE. CDR3 in DNA: TGTGCCAGCAGTTCTGGCGGGATTGGCAAAAACATTCAGTACTTC. It specifies CASSSGGIGKNIQYF. The complete variable domain, with remaining parts taken from reference TRBV9 and TRBJ2-4, reads DSGVTQTPKHLITATGQRVTLRCSPRSGDLSVYWYQQSLDQGLQFLIQYYNGEERAKGNILERFSAQQFPDLHSELNLSSLELGDSALYFCASSSGGIGKNIQYFGAGTRLSVL.

This clone rates as medium-sized (0.01 to 0.1%). The chain joins TRBV28 to TRBJ1-4; tentative D call: TRBD1 (6 bases). The V end lost 6 bases, the J end lost 2 bases, and 13 bases lay between the germline ends. Looked up from germline, CDR1 is MDHEN and CDR2 is SYDVKM. This CDR3 spans 15 amino acids. CDR3 bases: TGTGCCAGCAGCCCCCAGGGGCCCACTAATGAAAAACTGTTTTTT. Residues: CASSPQGPTNEKLFF.

The chain has TRBV19 and TRBJ1-1, with 9 bases fitting TRBD1. J gave up 10 bases and V 3 bases, and 6 bases lay outside the gene matches. The CDR3 consists of 13 residues. Per germline, CDR1 LNHDA and CDR2 SQIVND (reference sequence). CDR3 amino acids: CASSMALDRGAFF. The CDR3 DNA is TGTGCCAGTAGTATGGCCCTGGACAGGGGAGCTTTCTTT.

The chain carries TRBV4-1 and TRBJ2-1; TRBD2 matches 9 bases. CDR3 length: 16 amino acids. Germline CDR1 and CDR2: MGHRA and YSYEKL. Germline trimming cut 2 bases from V and 6 bases from J; bases unmatched to any gene: 8. CDR3 loop: CASSQTLGLASNEQFF. The DNA for the CDR3 is TGCGCCAGCAGCCAAACCCTTGGACTAGCGTCCAATGAGCAGTTCTTC.

This chain connects TRBV5-1 to TRBJ1-5; a possible D gene is TRBD1 (6 bases). CDR3 size: 14 residues. V was cut by 1 base and J by 6 bases, with 11 bases left in between. Germline assignment: CDR1 SGHRS and CDR2 YFSETQ. The CDR3 reads CASSLMQGSQPQHF. CDR3 DNA: TGCGCCAGCAGCTTGATGCAGGGGAGTCAGCCCCAGCATTTT.

V is TRBV6-8 and J is TRBJ1-5; 7 bases are shared with TRBD1. This CDR3 contains 14 residues. In germline, CDR1 is MNHGY, CDR2 SAAAGT. V trimming: 7 bases; J trimming: 5 bases; junction bases outside the gene matches: 8. The CDR3 DNA sequence: TGTGCCAGCACAATACAGGGGTTCCATCAGCCCCAGCATTTT. Protein: CASTIQGFHQPQHF.

This clone was detected only a few times. This chain uses TRBV6-8 with TRBJ2-6; 7 bases map to TRBD1. Germline CDR1 MNHGY, CDR2 SAAAGT. V lost 10 bases and J lost 4; bases outside the gene matches: 7. This CDR3 is 14 amino acids long. CDR3: CAMQQGSGANVLTF. The CDR3 DNA follows: TGTGCCATGCAACAGGGGTCCGGGGCCAACGTCCTGACTTTC.

The chain has TRBV23-1 and TRBJ2-1, with a possible D match to TRBD2 (6 bases). Being an ORF, TRBV23-1 has a function that is uncertain. CDR3 size: 17 residues. Trimming took off 1 base at V and 6 bases at J, with 19 bases between the two ends. In DNA, the CDR3 is TGCGCCAGCAGTCAATTCTCCGGGACGGAGGGGCTCAATGAGCAGTTCTTC. As protein: CASSQFSGTEGLNEQFF.

This chain uses TRBV28 with TRBJ2-1; D perhaps matches TRBD2 (7 bases). Trimming removed 2 bases from V and 3 bases from J, with 17 bases in between. The CDR3 contains 17 residues. Per the germline V gene, CDR1 is MDHEN and CDR2 is SYDVKM. The DNA for the CDR3 is TGTGCCAGCAGTTTAGGAGGCGGGGGCCAGTACTACAATGAGCAGTTCTTC. Its protein product is CASSLGGGGQYYNEQFF.

This clone was seen more than once but under ten times. The chain employs TRBV11-3 and TRBJ2-7; either TRBD1 or TRBD2 may fit D (5 bases each). Germline CDR1 is SGHNT and CDR2 is YENEEA. V shed 5 bases and J shed 0 bases, with 17 bases lying between them. There are 16 residues in the CDR3. The CDR3 nucleotides read TGTGCCAGCAGCCCGGGACCGGGGACCTACTCCTACGAGCAGTACTTC. The encoded protein is CASSPGPGTYSYEQYF.

This clone was counted between two and nine times. V gene TRBV27 combines with J gene TRBJ2-6; unclear D gene. CDR1 and CDR2 (germline): MNHEY, SMNVEV (reference sequence). The CDR3 consists of 15 residues. The V end lost 3 bases, the J end lost 2 bases, and 8 bases lay between the germline ends. CDR3 coding DNA: TGTGCCAGCAGTTTTCGAGTTACTGGGGCCAACGTCCTGACTTTC. Amino acid sequence: CASSFRVTGANVLTF.

The chain employs TRBV1 and TRBJ2-2; the D call in the table, TRBD2, was not verified against the DNA. TRBV1 is tagged as a pseudogene. The CDR3 runs to 13 residues. In nucleotides, the CDR3 is TGCACCATGCTAGCGGGAGAGTCAGGGGAGCTGTTTTTT. Amino acids: CTMLAGESGELFF.

In its sample, this clone was seen a few times. The chain uses TRBV11-3 and TRBJ2-2; TRBD2 aligns across 9 bases. Germline lookup yields CDR1 SGHNT and CDR2 YENEEA. J lost 6 bases, V lost 5 bases, and 7 bases had no gene match. The CDR3 has 15 residues. The CDR3: CASSRSGGVAGELFF. CDR3 bases: TGTGCCAGCAGCCGTAGCGGGGGAGTCGCCGGGGAGCTGTTTTTT.

V and J are TRBV14 and TRBJ2-1; TRBD1 agrees at 7 bases. Trimming took 5 bases from V and 3 from J; bases not matched to a gene: 7. The germline V gene has CDR1 SGHDN and CDR2 FVKESK. This CDR3 is 15 amino acids long. The CDR3 DNA reads TGTGCCAGCAGCTCGGGACAGCCTTTCTACAATGAGCAGTTCTTC. Protein product: CASSSGQPFYNEQFF.

This clone was recorded a few times. The CDR3 DNA reads as TGTGCCTGGAGTATGGGAGGGGGCTACGAGCAGTACTTC. Translation: CAWSMGGGYEQYF. The V and J genes are TRBV30 and TRBJ2-7; perhaps TRBD2 as D (7 bases). The germline V gene encodes CDR1 GTSNPN and CDR2 SVGIG (reference sequence). Trimming took 2 bases from V and 3 from J, leaving 11 bases between them. There are 13 residues in the CDR3.